The 5 T cell receptor beta chains in this list originate from one sample, sequenced in a study of shared clonotypes between healthy human individuals (dated by TCRdb to the early 2020s). The library relied on the immunoSEQ multiplex PCR assay. The table was pulled from immuneACCESS by TCRdb, which kept in-frame rearrangements only. Such tables lose some clones; where checked, under half of the loss comes from unresolved V genes, and the rest has no known cause. The sample table records about 2 million clones; roughly 96% of these occur just once. Under 0.15% of the sample is taken by the ten largest. Sequenced sample: naive CD4+ T cells sorted from blood. The cell subset or site label, as the study defines it: CD45RA+ positively selected. These receptors originate from a man aged 18 to 30 in good health.

The rearrangement uses TRBV9 and TRBJ1-2; D unclear. Per the germline V gene, CDR1 is SGDLS and CDR2 is YYNGEE. V lost 4 bases, J lost 2 bases, and 15 bases lay in between. The CDR3 sequence is 15 residues long. Written as DNA, the CDR3 is TGTGCCAGCAGCCCGGAAATAAGCCGGAACTATGGCTACACCTTC. This gives the protein CASSPEISRNYGYTF.

The chain is built from TRBV9 and TRBJ2-6; no clear D gene. V was pared by 0 bases and J by 0 bases, with 4 bases between. Per germline, CDR1 SGDLS and CDR2 YYNGEE. The CDR3 is made up of 15 amino acids. The CDR3 region has the DNA TGTGCCAGCAGCGTAGCGCACTCTGGGGCCAACGTCCTGACTTTC. As protein: CASSVAHSGANVLTF.

A single count supports this clone. The chain has TRBV5-6 and TRBJ2-5, with 10 bases that match TRBD1. V lost 0 bases to trimming and J lost 4 bases; unmatched junction nucleotides: 0. CDR1 SGHDT and CDR2 YYEEEE come from the germline V gene. This CDR3 has 14 amino acids. The chain's CDR3 is CASSLGQGAETQYF. CDR3 in DNA: TGTGCCAGCAGCTTGGGACAGGGGGCAGAGACCCAGTACTTC.

This chain connects TRBV6-5 to TRBJ1-1; 9 bases agree with TRBD1. The CDR3 is 15 residues long. Germline lookup yields CDR1 MNHEY and CDR2 SVGAGI. The trim removed 5 bases at V and 4 bases at J, leaving 8 bases unmatched. The CDR3 sequence is CASSPGTGFSTEAFF. The CDR3 nucleotides are TGTGCCAGCAGTCCCGGGACAGGGTTTAGCACTGAAGCTTTCTTT.

Concerning this clone: This specimen includes other DNA sequences encoding the same CDR3. This rearrangement joins TRBV27 to TRBJ1-2; 9 positions agree with TRBD1. V shed 4 bases and J 4 bases; nucleotides not matched to a gene: 7. CDR1 and CDR2 (germline): MNHEY, SMNVEV (reference sequence). The CDR3 is 15 residues long. CDR3: CASSSPGQGIYGYTF. The CDR3 DNA sequence: TGTGCCAGCAGTTCCCCGGGACAGGGAATCTATGGCTACACCTTC.